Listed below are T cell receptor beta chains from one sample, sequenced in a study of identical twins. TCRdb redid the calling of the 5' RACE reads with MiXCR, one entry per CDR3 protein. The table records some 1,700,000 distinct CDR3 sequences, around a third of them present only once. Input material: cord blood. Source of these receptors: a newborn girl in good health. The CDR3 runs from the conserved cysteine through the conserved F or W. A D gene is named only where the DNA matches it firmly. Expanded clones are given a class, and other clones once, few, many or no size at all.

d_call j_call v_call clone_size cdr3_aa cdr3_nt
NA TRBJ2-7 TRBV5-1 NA CASSLPGISGSYEQYF TGCGCCAGCAGCTTGCCTGGGATATCGGGCTCCTACGAGCAGTACTTC
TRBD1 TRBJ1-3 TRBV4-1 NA CASSPIPGQGPGNTIYF TGCGCCAGCAGTCCTATCCCGGGACAGGGGCCGGGTAACACCATATATTTT
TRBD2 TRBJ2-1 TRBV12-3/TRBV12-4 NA CASSFRRGSSYNEQFF TGTGCCAGCAGTTTTCGACGCGGGAGCTCCTACAATGAGCAGTTCTTC
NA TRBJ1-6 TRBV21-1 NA CASSKDKPLHF TGTGCCAGCAGCAAGGACAAACCCCTCCACTTT
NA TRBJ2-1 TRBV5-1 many CASSPSRGYNEQFF TGCGCCAGCAGCCCCTCAAGGGGGTACAATGAGCAGTTCTTC
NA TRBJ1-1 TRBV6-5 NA CASSYSRGGVTEAFF TGTGCCAGCAGTTACTCGCGGGGGGGAGTCACTGAAGCTTTCTTT
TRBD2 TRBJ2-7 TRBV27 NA CASSSVTSGLYEQYF TGTGCCAGCAGTTCCGTGACTAGCGGCCTCTACGAGCAGTACTTC
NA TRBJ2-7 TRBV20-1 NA CSALRTAYEQYF TGCAGTGCCCTGAGAACGGCCTACGAGCAGTACTTC
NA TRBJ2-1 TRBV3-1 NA CASSQDGANEQFF TGTGCCAGCAGCCAAGACGGGGCCAATGAGCAGTTCTTC
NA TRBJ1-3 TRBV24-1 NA CATSETTERRSGNTIYF TGTGCCACCAGTGAGACGACAGAACGCAGGTCCGGAAACACCATATATTTT
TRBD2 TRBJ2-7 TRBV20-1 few CSARGGGGLKNEQYF TGCAGTGCTAGAGGGGGCGGGGGGCTAAAAAACGAGCAGTACTTC
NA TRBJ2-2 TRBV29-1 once CSVGQGTLTGELFF TGCAGCGTTGGCCAGGGGACGCTAACCGGGGAGCTGTTTTTT
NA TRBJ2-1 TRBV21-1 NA CASSPRDREYNEQFF TGTGCCAGCAGCCCCCGGGACAGGGAATACAATGAGCAGTTCTTC
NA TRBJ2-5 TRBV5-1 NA CASSLRGSSLLQETQYF TGCGCCAGCAGCCTCCGTGGATCCTCCCTCCTACAAGAGACCCAGTACTTC
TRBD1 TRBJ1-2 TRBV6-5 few CASSHRDREAYGYTF TGTGCCAGCAGTCACCGGGACAGGGAAGCCTATGGCTACACCTTC
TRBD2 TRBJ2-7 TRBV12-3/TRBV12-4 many CASSPSGSGYEQYF TGTGCCAGCAGCCCTAGCGGGAGCGGATACGAGCAGTACTTC